This entry is about one TCR beta chain. This CDR3 has 14 residues. J was trimmed by 8 bases and V by 7 bases; bases with no gene match: 11. Germline values: CDR1 SNHLY, CDR2 FYNNEI. The assay was immunoSEQ multiplex PCR, and TCRdb's table has in-frame clones only and misses some. Of about 120,000 clones in the sample, around 92% were seen once. This sample was taken from a study of T cell responses to AZD1222 COVID-19 vaccine. The sample in question was peripheral blood, obtained on day 0 of AZD1222 vaccination. This TCR came from an adult in good health. This chain links TRBV2 with TRBJ2-1; 7 nucleotides align to TRBD2. DNA of the CDR3: TGTGCCAGCATCCTGGGGGAGGGAGTGCATGAGCAGTTCTTC. Translation: CASILGEGVHEQFF.